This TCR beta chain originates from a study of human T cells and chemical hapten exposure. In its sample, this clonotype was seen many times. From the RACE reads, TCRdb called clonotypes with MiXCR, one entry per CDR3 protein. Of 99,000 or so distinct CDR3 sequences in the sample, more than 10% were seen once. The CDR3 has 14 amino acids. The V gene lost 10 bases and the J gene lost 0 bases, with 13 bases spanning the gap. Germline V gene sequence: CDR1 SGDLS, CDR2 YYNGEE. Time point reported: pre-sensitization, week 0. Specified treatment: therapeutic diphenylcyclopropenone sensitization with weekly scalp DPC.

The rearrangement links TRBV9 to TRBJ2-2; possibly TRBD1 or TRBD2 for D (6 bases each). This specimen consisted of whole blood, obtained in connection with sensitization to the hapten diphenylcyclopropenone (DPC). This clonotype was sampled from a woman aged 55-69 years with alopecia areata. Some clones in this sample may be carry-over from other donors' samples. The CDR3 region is CASSGGANTGELFF. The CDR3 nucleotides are TGTGCCTCCTCCGGGGGCGCGAACACCGGGGAGCTGTTTTTT.